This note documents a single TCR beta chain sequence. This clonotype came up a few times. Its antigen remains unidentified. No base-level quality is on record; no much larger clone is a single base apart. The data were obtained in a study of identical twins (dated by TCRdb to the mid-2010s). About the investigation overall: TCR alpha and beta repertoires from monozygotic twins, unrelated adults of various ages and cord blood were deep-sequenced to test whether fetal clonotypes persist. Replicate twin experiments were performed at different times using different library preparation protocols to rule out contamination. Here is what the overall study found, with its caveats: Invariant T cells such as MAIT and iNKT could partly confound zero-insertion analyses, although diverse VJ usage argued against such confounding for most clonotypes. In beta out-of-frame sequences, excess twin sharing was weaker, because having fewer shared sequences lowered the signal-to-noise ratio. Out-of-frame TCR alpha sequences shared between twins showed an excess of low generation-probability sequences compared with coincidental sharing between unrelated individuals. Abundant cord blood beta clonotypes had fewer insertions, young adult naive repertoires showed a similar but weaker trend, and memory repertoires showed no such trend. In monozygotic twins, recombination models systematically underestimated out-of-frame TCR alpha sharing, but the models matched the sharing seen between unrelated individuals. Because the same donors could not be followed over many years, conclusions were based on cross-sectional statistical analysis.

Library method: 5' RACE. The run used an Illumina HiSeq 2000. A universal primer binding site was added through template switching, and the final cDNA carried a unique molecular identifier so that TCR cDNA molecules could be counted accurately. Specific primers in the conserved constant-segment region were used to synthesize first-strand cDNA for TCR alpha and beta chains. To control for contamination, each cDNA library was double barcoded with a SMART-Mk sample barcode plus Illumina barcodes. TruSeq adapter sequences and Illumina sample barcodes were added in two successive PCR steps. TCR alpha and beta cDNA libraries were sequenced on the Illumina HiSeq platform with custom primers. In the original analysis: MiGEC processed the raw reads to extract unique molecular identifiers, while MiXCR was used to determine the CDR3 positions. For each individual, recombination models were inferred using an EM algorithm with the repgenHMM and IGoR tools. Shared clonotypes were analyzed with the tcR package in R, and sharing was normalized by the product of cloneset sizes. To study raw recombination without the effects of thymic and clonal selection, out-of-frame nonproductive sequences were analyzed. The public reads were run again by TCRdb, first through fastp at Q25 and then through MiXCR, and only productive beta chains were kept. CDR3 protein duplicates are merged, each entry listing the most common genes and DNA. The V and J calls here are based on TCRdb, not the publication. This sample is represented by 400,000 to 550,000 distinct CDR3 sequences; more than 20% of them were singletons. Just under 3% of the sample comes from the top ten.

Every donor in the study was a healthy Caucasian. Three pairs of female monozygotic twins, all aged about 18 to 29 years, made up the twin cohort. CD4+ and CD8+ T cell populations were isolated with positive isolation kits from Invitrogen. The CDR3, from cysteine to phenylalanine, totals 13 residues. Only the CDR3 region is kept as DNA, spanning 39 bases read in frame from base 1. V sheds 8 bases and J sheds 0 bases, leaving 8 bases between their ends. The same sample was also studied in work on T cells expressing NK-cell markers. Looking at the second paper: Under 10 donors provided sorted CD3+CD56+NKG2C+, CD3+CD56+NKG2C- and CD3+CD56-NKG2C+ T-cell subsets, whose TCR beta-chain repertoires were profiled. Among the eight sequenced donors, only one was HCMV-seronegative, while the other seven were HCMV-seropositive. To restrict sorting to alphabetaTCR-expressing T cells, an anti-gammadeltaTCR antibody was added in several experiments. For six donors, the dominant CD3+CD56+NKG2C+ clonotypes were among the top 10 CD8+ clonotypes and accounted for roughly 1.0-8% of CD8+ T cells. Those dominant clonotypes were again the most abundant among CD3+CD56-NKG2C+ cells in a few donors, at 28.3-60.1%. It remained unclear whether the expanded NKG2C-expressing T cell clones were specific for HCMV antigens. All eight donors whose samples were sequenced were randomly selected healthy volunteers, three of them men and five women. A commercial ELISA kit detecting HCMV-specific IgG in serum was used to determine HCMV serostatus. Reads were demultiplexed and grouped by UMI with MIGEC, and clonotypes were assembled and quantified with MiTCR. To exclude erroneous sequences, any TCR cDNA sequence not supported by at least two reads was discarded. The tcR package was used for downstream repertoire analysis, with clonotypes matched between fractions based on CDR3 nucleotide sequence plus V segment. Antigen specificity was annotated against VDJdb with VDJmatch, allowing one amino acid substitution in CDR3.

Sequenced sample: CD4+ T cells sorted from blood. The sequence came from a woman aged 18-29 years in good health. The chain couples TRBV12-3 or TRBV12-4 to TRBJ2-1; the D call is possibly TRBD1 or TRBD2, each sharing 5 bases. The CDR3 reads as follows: CASEGSSYNEQFF. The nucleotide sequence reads TGTGCCAGCGAGGGGAGCTCCTACAATGAGCAGTTCTTC.